These 21 T cell receptor beta chains came from one sample sequenced in a study of brain T cells in children with intractable seizures (dated by TCRdb to 2020 to 2022). This specimen's time point label, per the study, means: resected brain tissue, or blood drawn just prior to surgery. The library was made by the immunoSEQ multiplex PCR assay. This immuneACCESS table, as held by TCRdb, lists in-frame sequences with V and J called but not all clones. Of the missing ones, under half trace to an unresolved V gene in checked studies; the others have no known cause. In all, the sample holds about 64,000 clones, and about 96% of those were seen once. Roughly 0.38% of the sample goes to the ten largest clones. The specimen comprised peripheral blood, sampled at surgery. The receptors shown here come from a boy younger than two with focal cortical dysplasia and intractable seizures.

The V and J genes are TRBV29-1 and TRBJ2-3; TRBD2 aligns across 8 bases. The CDR3 sequence is 16 residues long. Germline lookup yields CDR1 SQVTM and CDR2 ANQGSEA. J lost 4 bases, V lost 4 bases, and 13 bases had no gene match. The CDR3, as DNA: TGCAGCGTTGGGCCGCTGACTAGCGATTTGCCAGATACGCAGTATTTT. This encodes CSVGPLTSDLPDTQYF.

V is TRBV6-6 and J is TRBJ2-2; TRBD2 matches 9 bases. Trimming removed 6 bases from V and 1 base from J; junction bases left unmatched: 15. The germline gives CDR1 MNHNY, CDR2 SVGAGI (reference sequence). The CDR3 runs to 19 residues. The CDR3 sequence: CASSRPGLAGPWNTGELFF. CDR3 coding DNA: TGTGCCAGCAGCCGACCGGGGCTAGCGGGACCTTGGAACACCGGGGAGCTGTTTTTT.

The genes are TRBV24-1 and TRBJ2-2; 11 bases are a match to TRBD1. Germline V lookup: CDR1 KGHDR, CDR2 SFDVKD. The V gene end was trimmed by 7 bases and the J gene end by 5 bases; junction bases not matched to a gene: 5. The CDR3 is made up of 15 amino acids. In nucleotides, the CDR3 is TGTGCCACCAGCAGGACAGGGGGCCGAACCGGGGAGCTGTTTTTT. This encodes CATSRTGGRTGELFF.

A word on this clone: Mismatch with germline at one junction end may stem from a read error. The genes are TRBV2 and TRBJ1-6, with D maybe TRBD1 (6 bases). Germline-derived CDR1 and CDR2 are SNHLY and FYNNEI. The CDR3 covers 12 residues. CDR3 sequence: CASNEQGKPLHF. The CDR3 coding sequence is TGTGCCAGCAATGAACAGGGTAAACCCCTCCACTTT.

The V call is TRBV6-4, the J call TRBJ2-1; a possible D gene is TRBD2 (6 bases). From germline, CDR1 is MRHNA and CDR2 SNTAGT. The ends were cut back, 2 bases at V and 2 bases at J, with 10 bases in the middle. CDR3 size: 15 residues. The chain's CDR3 is CASSDGGVPYNEQFF. Written as DNA, the CDR3 is TGTGCCAGCAGTGACGGCGGGGTGCCCTACAATGAGCAGTTCTTC.

The V gene is TRBV12-3 or TRBV12-4, the J gene TRBJ2-3; the D is unclear. This CDR3 region has 12 residues. The V end lost 5 bases, the J end lost 1 base, and 4 bases lay between the germline ends. Written as DNA, the CDR3 is TGTGCCAGCAGTCACCGCACAGATACGCAGTATTTT. Translation: CASSHRTDTQYF.

The CDR3 sequence is CASSLVGTSGGTVYNEQFF. The CDR3 DNA reads TGTGCCAGCAGCTTAGTAGGGACTAGCGGGGGTACTGTCTACAATGAGCAGTTCTTC. The chain carries TRBV7-6 and TRBJ2-1; 14 bases are shared with TRBD2. Germline CDR1 SGHVS, CDR2 FNYEAQ. The CDR3 length is 19 residues. The trim removed 1 base at V and 3 bases at J, leaving 8 bases unmatched. Complete variable domain (other parts from reference TRBV7-6 and TRBJ2-1): GAGVSQSPRYKVTKRGQDVALRCDPISGHVSLYWYRQALGQGPEFLTYFNYEAQQDKSGLPNDRFSAERPEGSISTLTIQRTEQRDSAMYRCASSLVGTSGGTVYNEQFFGPGTRLTVL.

The count of this clone is one. The V and J genes are TRBV5-1 and TRBJ2-6; D unclear. Germline loops: CDR1 SGHRS, CDR2 YFSETQ. Trimming left V 0 bases short and J 2 bases short, with 6 bases between. The CDR3 contains 15 residues. The CDR3 spells CASSLVGAGANVLTF. CDR3 nucleotides: TGCGCCAGCAGCTTGGTGGGCGCTGGGGCCAACGTCCTGACTTTC.

To note about this clone: The junction and the germline gene differ at one end; a read error may be behind it. The chain uses TRBV19 and TRBJ2-3; D not certain. Germline V gives CDR1 LNHDA, CDR2 SQIVND (reference sequence). The CDR3 loop spans 14 amino acids. The CDR3 sequence: CASSIDASRDTQYF. Written as DNA, the CDR3 is TGTGCCAGTAGTATAGATGCCAGCAGAGATACGCAGTATTTT.

The chain employs TRBV6-2 or TRBV6-3 and TRBJ2-1, with D perhaps TRBD2 (6 bases). V was trimmed by 2 bases and J by 7 bases, leaving 18 bases between them. This CDR3 region has 16 residues. Germline values: CDR1 MNHEY, CDR2 SVGEGT. CDR3 amino acids: CASSYPPDTGENEQFF. CDR3 bases: TGTGCCAGCAGTTACCCTCCCGACACGGGGGAGAATGAGCAGTTCTTC.

The V gene is TRBV18, the J gene TRBJ1-1; D uncertain. CDR1 KGHSH and CDR2 LQKENI come from the germline V gene. V lost 6 bases and J lost 0, with 14 bases in between. There are 15 residues in the CDR3. CDR3 nucleotide sequence: TGTGCCAGCTCTCCGGCGAAAGGGCTGAACACTGAAGCTTTCTTT. Translation: CASSPAKGLNTEAFF. Together with reference TRBV18 and TRBJ1-1, the CDR3 gives the full variable domain: NAGVMQNPRHLVRRRGQEARLRCSPMKGHSHVYWYRQLPEEGLKFMVYLQKENIIDESGMPKERFSAEFPKEGPSILRIQQVVRGDSAAYFCASSPAKGLNTEAFFGQGTRLTVV.

V gene TRBV11-2 combines with J gene TRBJ2-3, with 10 nucleotides matching TRBD2. This CDR3 has 15 residues. CDR1 SGHAT and CDR2 FQNNGV come from the germline V gene. Trimming cost V 2 bases and J 7 bases; bases outside gene matches: 6. This CDR3 is CASSLRSSGGHTQYF. The CDR3 coding sequence is TGTGCCAGCAGCTTAAGATCTAGCGGGGGTCATACGCAGTATTTT.

J is TRBJ2-7 and V is TRBV7-9; TRBD2 is a possible D gene (6 bases). Germline assignment: CDR1 SEHNR and CDR2 FQNEAQ (reference sequence). The CDR3 consists of 14 residues. V lost 4 bases and J lost 6, with 16 bases in between. This chain's CDR3 is CASSSPPEGIEQYF. The CDR3 coding sequence is TGTGCCAGCAGCTCCCCCCCGGAGGGTATCGAGCAGTACTTC.

V gene TRBV4-2 combines with J gene TRBJ2-5; TRBD1 might be the D (5 bases). The V end was cut by 1 base, the J end by 5 bases, with 8 bases between. Per the germline V gene, CDR1 is LGHNA and CDR2 is YNFKEQ. CDR3 length: 13 amino acids. The CDR3 protein is CASSQGQRETQYF. CDR3 DNA: TGTGCCAGCAGCCAAGGACAGAGGGAGACCCAGTACTTC.

The rearrangement joins TRBV19 to TRBJ2-1; 9 bases align to TRBD2. In germline, CDR1 is LNHDA, CDR2 SQIVND (reference sequence). J gave up 8 bases and V 4 bases, and 9 bases lay outside the gene matches. This CDR3 contains 15 residues. This CDR3 reads CASSRLAGIVDEQFF. The CDR3 coding sequence is TGTGCCAGTAGTAGGCTAGCGGGAATTGTCGATGAGCAGTTCTTC. The full variable domain, rest sourced from reference TRBV19 and TRBJ2-1, is DGGITQSPKYLFRKEGQNVTLSCEQNLNHDAMYWYRQDPGQGLRLIYYSQIVNDFQKGDIAEGYSVSREKKESFPLTVTSAQKNPTAFYLCASSRLAGIVDEQFFGPGTRLTVL.

The chain joins TRBV14 to TRBJ2-3; the match to TRBD2 covers 7 bases. Germline CDR1 SGHDN, CDR2 FVKESK. V lost 4 bases, J lost 0 bases, and 10 bases stayed unmatched. The CDR3 has 17 residues. CDR3 nucleotide sequence: TGTGCCAGCAGCCTTTGGTTTAGCGGGCATAGCACAGATACGCAGTATTTT. Protein: CASSLWFSGHSTDTQYF.

The chain carries TRBV20-1 and TRBJ2-1; D is unresolved. In germline, CDR1 is DFQATT, CDR2 SNEGSKA (reference sequence). This CDR3 contains 10 residues. V lost 6 bases to trimming and J lost 5 bases, with 5 bases between them. The CDR3 reads CSATHNEQFF. The CDR3 region has the DNA TGCAGTGCGACACACAATGAGCAGTTCTTC.

The chain is built from TRBV19 and TRBJ2-1, with D possibly matching TRBD2 (6 bases). V was cut by 5 bases and J by 2 bases, with 13 bases left in between. Germline lookup yields CDR1 LNHDA and CDR2 SQIVND (reference sequence). The CDR3 spans 15 residues. In nucleotides, the CDR3 is TGTGCCAGTAGTTTCGGGAGCCTAACCTACAATGAGCAGTTCTTC. It translates to CASSFGSLTYNEQFF.

This chain joins TRBV27 and TRBJ2-7, with D possibly TRBD1 on 6 matching bases. V was pared by 5 bases and J by 7 bases, with 24 bases between. CDR1 and CDR2 (germline): MNHEY, SMNVEV (reference sequence). CDR3 length: 16 amino acids. CDR3 in DNA: TGTGCCAGCAGTCCCGGACAGTGGGGAATCGGCCGTGAGCAGTACTTC. Its protein product is CASSPGQWGIGREQYF.

The chain combines TRBV2 with TRBJ1-1, with D possibly TRBD1 on 5 matching bases. The V gene's germline CDR1 is SNHLY and CDR2 FYNNEI. CDR3 length equals 12 residues. V was clipped by 7 bases and J by 3 bases, with 9 bases between them. The CDR3, as DNA: TGTGCCAGCAAGGAGGGGTACACTGAAGCTTTCTTT. Translation: CASKEGYTEAFF.

J is TRBJ2-5 and V is TRBV20-1; D remains ambiguous. Trimming took off 6 bases at V and 4 bases at J, with 6 bases between the two ends. Looked up from germline, CDR1 is DFQATT and CDR2 is SNEGSKA (reference sequence). The CDR3 sequence is 10 residues long. The CDR3 here is CSAKVETQYF. CDR3 coding DNA: TGCAGTGCAAAGGTAGAGACCCAGTACTTC.